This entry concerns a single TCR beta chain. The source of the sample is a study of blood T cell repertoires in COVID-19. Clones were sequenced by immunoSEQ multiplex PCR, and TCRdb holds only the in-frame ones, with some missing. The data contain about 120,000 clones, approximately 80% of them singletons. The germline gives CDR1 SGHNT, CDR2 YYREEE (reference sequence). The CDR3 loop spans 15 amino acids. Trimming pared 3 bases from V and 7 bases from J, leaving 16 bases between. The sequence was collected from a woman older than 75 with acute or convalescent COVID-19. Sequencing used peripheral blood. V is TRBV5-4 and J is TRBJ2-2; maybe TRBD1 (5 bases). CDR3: CASSSPREAVGELFF. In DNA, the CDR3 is TGTGCCAGCAGCTCCCCCAGGGAAGCCGTCGGGGAGCTGTTTTTT. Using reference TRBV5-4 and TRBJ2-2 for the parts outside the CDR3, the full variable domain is ETGVTQSPTHLIKTRGQQVTLRCSSQSGHNTVSWYQQALGQGPQFIFQYYREEENGRGNFPPRFSGLQFPNYSSELNVNALELDDSALYLCASSSPREAVGELFFGEGSRLTVL.